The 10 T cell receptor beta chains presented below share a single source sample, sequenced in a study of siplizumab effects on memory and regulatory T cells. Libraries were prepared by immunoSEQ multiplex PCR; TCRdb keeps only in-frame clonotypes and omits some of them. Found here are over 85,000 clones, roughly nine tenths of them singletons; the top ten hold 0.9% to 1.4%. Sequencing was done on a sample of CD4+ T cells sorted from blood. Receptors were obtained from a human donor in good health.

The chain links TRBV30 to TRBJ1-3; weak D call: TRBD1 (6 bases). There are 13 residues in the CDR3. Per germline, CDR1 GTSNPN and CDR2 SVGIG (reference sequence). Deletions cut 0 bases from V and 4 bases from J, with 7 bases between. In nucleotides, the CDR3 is TGTGCCTGGAGTGTCCAGGGGGGAAACACCATATATTTT. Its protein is CAWSVQGGNTIYF.

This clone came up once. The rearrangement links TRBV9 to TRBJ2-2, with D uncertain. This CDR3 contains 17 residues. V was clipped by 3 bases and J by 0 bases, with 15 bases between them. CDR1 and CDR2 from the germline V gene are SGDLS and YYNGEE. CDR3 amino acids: CASSGRREAANTGELFF. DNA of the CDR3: TGTGCCAGCAGCGGCAGGAGAGAGGCCGCGAACACCGGGGAGCTGTTTTTT.

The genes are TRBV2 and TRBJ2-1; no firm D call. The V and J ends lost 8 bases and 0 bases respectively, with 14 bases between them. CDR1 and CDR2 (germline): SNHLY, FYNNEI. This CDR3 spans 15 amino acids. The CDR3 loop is CASAVGRISYNEQFF. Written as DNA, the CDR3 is TGTGCCAGCGCGGTTGGGCGGATCTCCTACAATGAGCAGTTCTTC.

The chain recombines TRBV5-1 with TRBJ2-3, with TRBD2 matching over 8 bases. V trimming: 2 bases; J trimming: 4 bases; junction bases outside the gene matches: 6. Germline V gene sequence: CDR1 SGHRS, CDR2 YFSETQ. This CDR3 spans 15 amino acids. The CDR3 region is CASSFEAGDADTQYF. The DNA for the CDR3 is TGCGCCAGCAGCTTCGAAGCGGGAGATGCAGATACGCAGTATTTT. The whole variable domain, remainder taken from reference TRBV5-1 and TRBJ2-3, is KAGVTQTPRYLIKTRGQQVTLSCSPISGHRSVSWYQQTPGQGLQFLFEYFSETQRNKGNFPGRFSGRQFSNSRSEMNVSTLELGDSALYLCASSFEAGDADTQYFGPGTRLTVL.

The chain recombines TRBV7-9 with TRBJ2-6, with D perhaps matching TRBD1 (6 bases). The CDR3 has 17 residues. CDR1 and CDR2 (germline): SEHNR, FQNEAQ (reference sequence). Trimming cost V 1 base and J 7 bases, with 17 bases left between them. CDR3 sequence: CASSLVWQGKFANVLTF. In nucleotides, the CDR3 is TGTGCCAGCAGCTTAGTCTGGCAGGGGAAGTTCGCCAACGTCCTGACTTTC.

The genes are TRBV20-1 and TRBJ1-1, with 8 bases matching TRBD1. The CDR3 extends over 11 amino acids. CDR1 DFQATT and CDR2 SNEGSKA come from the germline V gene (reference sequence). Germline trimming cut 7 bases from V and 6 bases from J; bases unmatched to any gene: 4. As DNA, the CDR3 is TGCAGTGTCCGGGGACAGGCTGAAGCTTTCTTT. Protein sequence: CSVRGQAEAFF.

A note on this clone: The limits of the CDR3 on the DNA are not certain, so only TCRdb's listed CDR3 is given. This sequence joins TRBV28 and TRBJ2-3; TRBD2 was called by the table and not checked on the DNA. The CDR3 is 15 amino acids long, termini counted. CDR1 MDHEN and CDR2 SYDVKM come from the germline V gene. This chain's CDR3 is CASSSSGLGSDTQYF.

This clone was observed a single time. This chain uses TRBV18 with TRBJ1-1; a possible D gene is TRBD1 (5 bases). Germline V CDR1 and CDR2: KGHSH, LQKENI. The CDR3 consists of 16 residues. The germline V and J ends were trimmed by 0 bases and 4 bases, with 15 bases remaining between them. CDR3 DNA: TGTGCCAGCTCACCACCCAATAGAGCAGGGACCACTGAAGCTTTCTTT. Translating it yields CASSPPNRAGTTEAFF.

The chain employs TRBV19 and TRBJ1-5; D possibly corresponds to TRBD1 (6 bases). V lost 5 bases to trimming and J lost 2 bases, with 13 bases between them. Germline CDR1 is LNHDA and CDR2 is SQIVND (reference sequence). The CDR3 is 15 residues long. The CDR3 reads CASSPDSRGNQPQHF. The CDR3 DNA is TGTGCCAGTAGTCCGGACAGTCGGGGCAATCAGCCCCAGCATTTT.

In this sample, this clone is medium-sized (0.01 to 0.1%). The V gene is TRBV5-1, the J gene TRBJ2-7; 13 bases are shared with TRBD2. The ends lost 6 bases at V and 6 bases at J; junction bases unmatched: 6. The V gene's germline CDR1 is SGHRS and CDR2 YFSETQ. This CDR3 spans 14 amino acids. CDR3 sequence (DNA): TGCGCCAGCACCGGACTAGCGGGAGTAGGCGAGCAGTACTTC. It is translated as CASTGLAGVGEQYF.